This entry describes one T cell receptor beta chain. Looked up from germline, CDR1 is ENHRY and CDR2 is SYGVKD. J lost 7 bases, V lost 4 bases, and 6 bases had no gene match. This CDR3 is built from 13 residues. This specimen belongs to a study of T cells in Graves' hyperthyroidism and ophthalmopathy. Amplified regions were TCR beta CDR3 sequences from RNA transcripts. The HTBI primer set served for first-round RT-PCR of the TCR CDR3. TCRdb re-analysed the multiplex PCR reads in MiXCR, keeping a single row per CDR3 protein. The top ten hold about 45% of the sample, which has 500,000 to 650,000 distinct CDR3 sequences, 40% to 50% seen once. Uncontrolled infections, other autoimmune diseases, pregnancy or lactation led to exclusion of patients.

Sequenced input: peripheral blood or thyroid tissue (not recorded which). The sequence was collected from an adult woman with Graves' disease, either hyperthyroidism or ophthalmopathy (not recorded which). The gene calls are TRBV10-3 and TRBJ1-2; 7 bases agree with TRBD1. The CDR3 region has the DNA TGTGCCATCAGTGGATCGACAGGGTCTGGCTACACCTTC. It codes for CAISGSTGSGYTF.